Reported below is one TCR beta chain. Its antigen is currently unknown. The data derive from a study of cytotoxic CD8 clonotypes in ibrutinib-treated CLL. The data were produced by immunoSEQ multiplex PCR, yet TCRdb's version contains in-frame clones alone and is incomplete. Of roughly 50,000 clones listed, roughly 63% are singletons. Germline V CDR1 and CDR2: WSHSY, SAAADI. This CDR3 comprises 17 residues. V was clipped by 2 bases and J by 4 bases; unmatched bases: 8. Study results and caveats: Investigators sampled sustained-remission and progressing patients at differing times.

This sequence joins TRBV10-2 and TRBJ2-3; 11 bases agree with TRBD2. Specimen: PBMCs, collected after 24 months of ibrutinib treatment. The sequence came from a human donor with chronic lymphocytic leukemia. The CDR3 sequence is CASSEVAGGPRADTQYF. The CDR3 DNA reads TGCGCCAGCAGTGAGGTAGCGGGGGGGCCTCGAGCAGATACGCAGTATTTT.